This TCR beta chain was identified in a study of OX40 agonist ivuxolimab in advanced cancers. Clones were sequenced by immunoSEQ multiplex PCR, and TCRdb holds only the in-frame ones, with some missing. The table includes about 28,000 clones, about 88% detected once. Note on this clone: The antigen remains unidentified.

General study results and limits: Doses of 0.1 to 3.0 mg/kg were accompanied by clonal expansion of CD4+ and CD8+ blood T cells by week 6.

The CDR3 is 18 amino acids. The ends lost 2 bases at V and 1 base at J; junction bases unmatched: 7. The germline V gene encodes CDR1 SGHVS and CDR2 FNYEAQ. Source: CD4+ or CD8+ T cells sorted from blood, taken in a trial of the OX40 agonist ivuxolimab. V gene TRBV7-6 combines with J gene TRBJ2-2; 10 nucleotides align to TRBD1. This clonotype originated in an adult with an advanced solid tumor such as melanoma, head and neck, liver or kidney cancer. The CDR3 loop reads CASSLTRQGALNTGELFF. The CDR3 DNA follows: TGTGCCAGCAGCTTAACACGACAGGGGGCTCTGAACACCGGGGAGCTGTTTTTT.